This TCR beta chain was sequenced during a study of shared clonotypes between healthy human individuals (dated by TCRdb to 2020 to 2021). About the study as a whole: Two women and a few men aged 18 to 49 years were included in the cohort. For each donor, three plates each were used for CD4 naive and CD4 memory, two plates were used for CD8 naive, and one plate was used for CD8 memory. Blood TCR repertoires of five healthy adults were deeply sequenced to estimate repertoire size and the extent of clonotype sharing between individuals. Different laboratories and diverse techniques were used to prepare libraries and sequence TCR repertoires, to increase sequencing depth and limit assay-specific biases. Between about 0.85 and 10 billion PBMCs per donor were obtained by leukapheresis. The study at large found these results: Sampling was restricted to blood, and TCR repertoires in tissues likely differ from the TCR repertoires found in blood. Incomplete sequencing was indicated by rarefaction of sorted-subset datasets, despite the large sequencing depth. Sharing across a few donors was observed for around 5% of naive CD4, 3.5% of naive CD8, about 2.3% of memory CD4, and about 0.4% of memory CD8 clonotypes. Based on pairwise subsampling, the degree of clonotype sharing among donors was expected to be affected by sequencing depth. Compared with non-shared clonotypes, the clonotypes found in all four sorted-subset donors had higher generation probabilities. The small number of donors limited the genetic and exposure-history diversity represented. Estimated clonotype richness was generally larger for naive than for memory subsets.

Using the deep immunoSEQ assay, TCR CDR3 regions were amplified from genomic DNA by multiplex PCR. Extracted genomic DNA from each cell subset was distributed evenly across all wells of several immunoSEQ 96-well plates, and each plate was treated as a replicate. For sorted subsets, roughly 200 ng of genomic DNA, equivalent to some 30,000 T cell genomes, went into each replicate PCR. The purified libraries were quantified using a Qubit 3.0 fluorometer, sized with a Bioanalyzer 2100, and then quantified again using the KAPA Library Quantification kit. Every immunoSEQ 96-well plate was sequenced on a separate single-read 150-cycle Illumina NextSeq 550 flow cell. As for how the authors treated the data: Because only junctional sequences without quality scores were contained in the immunoSEQ output, filtering matching that applied to full-length reads could not be performed. Sequences were annotated with PyIR, a Python wrapper for IgBLAST v1.9, using IMGT germline references to assign V/J genes and CDR3. Reads were filtered out if the reads had weak V/J assignments (E-value above 1e-6), no CDR3, stop codons, out-of-frame junctions, or ambiguous translated residues. V3J clonotypes were defined as sequences sharing the same inferred V gene, J gene, and CDR3 amino acid sequence. The percentage overlap between two repertoires was calculated by dividing the number of shared unique clonotypes by the size of the smaller repertoire. RTK rarefaction, the Chao1 estimator, and Recon v2.1 estimates of unobserved clonotypes were used to assess repertoire richness. Generation probabilities were computed with OLGA for all TCRbeta clonotypes obtained by the gDNA method from several donors. TCRdb took this table from immuneACCESS and kept in-frame rearrangements with V and J called. Such tables lack part of the clones; where checked against another copy, unresolved V genes explain under half of the gap, and the rest is unexplained. The DNA gave D and trimming, while V, J and clone size come from that table. For this sample there are 550,000 to 700,000 clones; 73% appear just once. The ten most abundant clones make up 1.5% to 2% of the sample.

Regarding this clone: What antigen it recognizes has not been identified. One base away there is no much larger clone; base qualities are not given.

The donors were healthy, HIV-negative adults who had no recently reported acute infections or vaccinations. Only Caucasian adults living in Nashville, Tennessee, USA were represented among the donors. CD4+ T cells were enriched by magnetic negative selection, after which naive cells were positively selected on CD45RA and the negative fraction was taken as the memory subset. Blood was collected by leukapheresis, and PBMCs were isolated by Ficoll-Histopaque density gradient centrifugation and then cryopreserved in liquid nitrogen vapor phase. Purity and quantity of every magnetically sorted T cell population were checked by analytical flow cytometry. Genomic DNA was isolated from each sorted fraction and quantified by UV absorbance on a Nanodrop 2000c. CDR1 and CDR2 were assigned from the germline V gene as MNHNS and SASEGT. V loses 3 bases of germline sequence and J loses 14 bases, and the interval between the two ends is 22 bases. The CDR3 starts with the cysteine, ends with the phenylalanine, and has 14 residues. The CDR3 DNA has 42 bases and is translated from base 1.

This receptor was taken from a woman in her thirties in good health. The rearranged segments are TRBV6-1 and TRBJ2-5, and perhaps TRBD1 as D gene, on 6 matching bases. The source material was memory CD4+ T cells sorted from blood. The cell subset or site tag for this specimen amounts to: CD45RA-negative fraction. In nucleotides, the sequence is TGTGCCAGCAGTGAGGGGATTTCGGACAGTCGATTTTACTTC. It translates as CASSEGISDSRFYF.